The 21 T cell receptor beta chains below all came from one sample that was sequenced in a study of patients and donors after allogeneic stem cell transplantation. MiXCR, applied by TCRdb to the RT-PCR reads, yields one record per CDR3 protein. The sample yields hundreds of thousands of distinct CDR3 sequences, roughly 16% seen once. Material: blood, either unsorted or a sorted T cell fraction (not recorded which). These receptor sequences come from a human donor who was either an allogeneic HSCT recipient or a stem cell or donor lymphocyte infusion donor (not recorded which). It is not recorded whose cells these are; they may come from a transplant donor.

The V gene is TRBV5-6, the J gene TRBJ1-2; D uncertain. Trimming took 1 base from V and 7 from J, leaving 11 bases between them. Germline V lookup: CDR1 SGHDT, CDR2 YYEEEE. This CDR3 contains 13 residues. CDR3 DNA sequence: TGTGCCAGCAGCTTGTGGAGGCCTTCTGGCTACACCTTC. Protein: CASSLWRPSGYTF.

Concerning this clonotype: This may stem from a read error, because a much larger clone lies one nucleotide away. The rearrangement joins TRBV7-9 to TRBJ2-2, with D hard to call. Germline loops: CDR1 SEHNR, CDR2 FQNEAQ (reference sequence). The CDR3 is made up of 15 amino acids. CDR3 sequence (DNA): TGTTCCAGCAACAACCCCGACGCGGTAACCGGGGAGCTGTTTTTT. It is translated as CSSNNPDAVTGELFF.

The chain carries TRBV7-9 and TRBJ2-1, with 8 bases lining up with TRBD2. Germline V gene sequence: CDR1 SEHNR, CDR2 FQNEAQ (reference sequence). The junction had 5 bases not matched to a gene; V was cut back by 5 bases and J by 14 bases. The CDR3 loop spans 11 amino acids. The CDR3 protein is CASSPGLVEFF. The CDR3 nucleotides read TGTGCCAGCAGCCCGGGACTAGTGGAGTTCTTC.

The chain employs TRBV2 and TRBJ1-2, with 9 bases matching TRBD1. The CDR3 contains 16 residues. Germline loops: CDR1 SNHLY, CDR2 FYNNEI. The V and J ends lost 8 bases and 6 bases, in that order; junction bases with no gene match: 16. CDR3 sequence: CASSENFLGQGHGYTF. CDR3 bases: TGTGCCAGCTCGGAAAACTTCCTTGGACAGGGGCATGGCTACACCTTC.

The rearrangement joins TRBV25-1 to TRBJ1-5; 7 nucleotides agree with TRBD1. With 4 bases clipped from V and 7 bases from J, the junction kept 7 bases outside the gene matches. Looked up from germline, CDR1 is MGHDK and CDR2 is SYGVNS. This CDR3 has 14 amino acids. DNA of the CDR3: TGTGCCAGCAGTGGCCAGGGGGGTGGCCAGCCCCAGCATTTT. This sequence encodes CASSGQGGGQPQHF.

This clonotype was seen a handful of times. The chain joins TRBV29-1 to TRBJ2-3; D is uncertain. Germline V lookup: CDR1 SQVTM, CDR2 ANQGSEA. The ends were cut back, 3 bases at V and 4 bases at J, with 14 bases in the middle. This CDR3 spans 14 amino acids. CDR3 in amino acids: CSVDSRQGADTQYF. CDR3 nucleotides: TGCAGCGTTGATAGCCGCCAAGGAGCAGATACGCAGTATTTT.

This clonotype appeared a few times. V and J are TRBV6-1 and TRBJ2-6, with 8 bases fitting TRBD1. The germline CDR1 and CDR2 sequences are MNHNS and SASEGT. Trimming removed 6 bases from V and 0 bases from J; junction bases left unmatched: 7. This CDR3 is 17 amino acids long. This chain's CDR3 is CASSRDRYSSGANVLTF. CDR3 sequence (DNA): TGTGCCAGCAGCCGGGACAGGTATTCCTCTGGGGCCAACGTCCTGACTTTC.

The rearrangement joins TRBV24-1 to TRBJ2-1; D is undetermined. The CDR3 is 12 residues long. V dropped 4 bases and J dropped 13 bases, with 13 bases sitting between them. Germline assignment: CDR1 KGHDR and CDR2 SFDVKD. CDR3 amino acids: CATSDLTSTQFF. As DNA, the CDR3 is TGTGCCACCAGTGACCTCACAAGCACCCAGTTCTTC.

This clonotype was picked up many times. The chain combines TRBV12-3 or TRBV12-4 with TRBJ1-6; D is ambiguous. V shed 7 bases and J shed 7 bases, with 20 bases lying between them. CDR3 length equals 16 residues. The CDR3 sequence is CASTRRASADNSPLHF. The CDR3 nucleotides read TGTGCCAGCACCCGCCGGGCTTCAGCCGACAATTCACCCCTCCACTTT.

CDR3 residues: CASSHRGDSNQPQHF. CDR3 sequence (DNA): TGTGCCAGCTCTCACCGGGGGGATAGCAATCAGCCCCAGCATTTT. The rearrangement joins TRBV18 to TRBJ1-5; possible D gene TRBD1, 5 bases. V was cut by 6 bases and J by 0 bases, with 12 bases left in between. The CDR3 runs to 15 residues. CDR1 is KGHSH, CDR2 LQKENI, per germline.

This sequence joins TRBV9 and TRBJ2-7, with 8 bases fitting TRBD1. This CDR3 is built from 15 residues. The V gene end was trimmed by 0 bases and the J gene end by 2 bases; junction bases not matched to a gene: 4. Per the germline V gene, CDR1 is SGDLS and CDR2 is YYNGEE. The CDR3 DNA sequence: TGTGCCAGCAGCGTAGCGGACAGGGTTACCTACGAGCAGTACTTC. Translation: CASSVADRVTYEQYF.

The chain has TRBV5-1 and TRBJ2-7; D may be TRBD1 (6 bases). Germline V gene data show CDR1 as SGHRS and CDR2 as YFSETQ. Trimming removed 0 bases at V and 2 bases at J, with 12 bases between. The CDR3 has 15 residues. The CDR3 DNA reads TGCGCCAGCAGCTTGGAGGGACACCTGACCTACGAGCAGTACTTC. It specifies CASSLEGHLTYEQYF.

In this sample, this clonotype turned up a few times. The V gene is TRBV20-1, the J gene TRBJ1-2; 7 positions match TRBD1. The CDR3 spans 14 residues. CDR1 is DFQATT, CDR2 SNEGSKA, per germline (reference sequence). The V and J ends lost 5 bases and 8 bases, in that order; junction bases with no gene match: 14. The CDR3 sequence: CSARPPDRRGGYTF. Written as DNA, the CDR3 is TGCAGTGCTCGTCCCCCGGACAGGAGAGGGGGCTACACCTTC.

This clonotype was found a few times. V and J are TRBV10-3 and TRBJ2-7; TRBD2 agrees at 9 bases. V was pared by 8 bases and J by 6 bases, with 8 bases of the junction left unmatched. The CDR3 is 13 amino acids. Germline assignment: CDR1 ENHRY and CDR2 SYGVKD. The CDR3 protein is CAIWPSGALEQYF. The CDR3 DNA sequence: TGTGCCATCTGGCCTAGCGGGGCCCTCGAGCAGTACTTC.

The genes are TRBV5-6 and TRBJ2-3; D call uncertain. CDR3 length: 14 residues. Deletions cut 0 bases from V and 1 base from J, with 6 bases between. CDR1 SGHDT and CDR2 YYEEEE come from the germline V gene. CDR3 region: CASSLGTRTDTQYF. CDR3 bases: TGTGCCAGCAGCTTGGGGACCCGCACAGATACGCAGTATTTT. The full variable domain, with the rest looked up from reference TRBV5-6 and TRBJ2-3, is DAGVTQSPTHLIKTRGQQVTLRCSPKSGHDTVSWYQQALGQGPQFIFQYYEEEERQRGNFPDRFSGHQFPNYSSELNVNALLLGDSALYLCASSLGTRTDTQYFGPGTRLTVL.

The V and J genes are TRBV12-3 or TRBV12-4 and TRBJ1-6; D uncertain. CDR3 length: 14 amino acids. Trimming pared 3 bases from V and 10 bases from J, leaving 13 bases between. CDR3 protein: CASSFFSGGSPLHF. The CDR3 DNA follows: TGTGCCAGCAGTTTTTTCTCAGGAGGGTCACCCCTCCACTTT.

V usage is TRBV28 and J usage is TRBJ2-7; a possible D gene is TRBD2 (6 bases). The V end was cut by 10 bases, the J end by 0 bases, with 13 bases between. CDR3 length equals 13 residues. The germline CDR1 and CDR2 sequences are MDHEN and SYDVKM. CDR3 residues: CATDGSNSYEQYF. The CDR3 coding sequence is TGTGCCACAGACGGGAGCAACTCCTACGAGCAGTACTTC.

CDR3 nucleotides: TGCGCCAGCAGCCTCCGGGACAGCCTTAATGAAAAACTGTTTTTT. Translated, it gives CASSLRDSLNEKLFF. The gene calls are TRBV4-3 and TRBJ1-4; 7 nucleotides align to TRBD1. CDR1 LGHNA and CDR2 YSLEER come from the germline V gene. With V trimmed by 4 bases and J by 4 bases, 6 bases remained unmatched. The CDR3 length is 15 residues.

This chain links TRBV4-1 with TRBJ1-6; D may be TRBD1 (6 bases). The CDR3 is 17 amino acids. Germline V CDR1 and CDR2: MGHRA, YSYEKL. Trimming removed 0 bases from V and 10 bases from J, with 19 bases in between. CDR3 amino acids: CASSQDGRVGTFSPLHF. CDR3 bases: TGCGCCAGCAGCCAAGATGGCAGGGTGGGGACATTCTCACCCCTCCACTTT.

The chain joins TRBV5-1 to TRBJ2-5; D may correspond to TRBD1 or TRBD2 (5 bases each). The length of the CDR3 is 15 residues. Germline CDR1 reads SGHRS; CDR2 reads YFSETQ. The V gene lost 0 bases and the J gene lost 2 bases, with 11 bases spanning the gap. CDR3 nucleotide sequence: TGCGCCAGCAGCTTGGGACAGACTATACAAGAGACCCAGTACTTC. It yields the protein CASSLGQTIQETQYF.

The V gene is TRBV9, the J gene TRBJ2-6; no reliable D call. CDR1 is SGDLS and CDR2 is YYNGEE in the germline V gene. Trimming left V 4 bases short and J 2 bases short, with 13 bases between. The CDR3 has 16 residues. This CDR3 reads CASSSSRRPGANVLTF. The CDR3 DNA is TGTGCCAGCAGCTCAAGCAGACGTCCTGGGGCCAACGTCCTGACTTTC.